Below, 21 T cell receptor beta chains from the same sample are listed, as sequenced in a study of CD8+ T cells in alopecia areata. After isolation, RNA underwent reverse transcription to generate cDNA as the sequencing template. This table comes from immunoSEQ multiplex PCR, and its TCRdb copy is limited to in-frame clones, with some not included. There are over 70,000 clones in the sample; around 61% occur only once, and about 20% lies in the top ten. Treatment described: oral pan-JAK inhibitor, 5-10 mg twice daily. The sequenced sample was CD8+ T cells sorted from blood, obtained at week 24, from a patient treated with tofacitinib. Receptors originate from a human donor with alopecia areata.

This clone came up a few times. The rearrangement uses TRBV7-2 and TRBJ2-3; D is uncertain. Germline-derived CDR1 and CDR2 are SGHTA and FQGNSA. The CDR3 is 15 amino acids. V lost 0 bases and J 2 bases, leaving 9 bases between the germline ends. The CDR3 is CASSLALLNTDTQYF. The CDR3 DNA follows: TGTGCCAGCAGCTTAGCGCTACTAAACACAGATACGCAGTATTTT.

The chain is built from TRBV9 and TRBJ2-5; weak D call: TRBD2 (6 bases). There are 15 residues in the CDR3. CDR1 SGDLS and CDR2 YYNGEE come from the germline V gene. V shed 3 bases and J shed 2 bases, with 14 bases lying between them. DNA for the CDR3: TGTGCCAGCAGCGGCCGGGACTTCCTACAAGAGACCCAGTACTTC. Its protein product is CASSGRDFLQETQYF.

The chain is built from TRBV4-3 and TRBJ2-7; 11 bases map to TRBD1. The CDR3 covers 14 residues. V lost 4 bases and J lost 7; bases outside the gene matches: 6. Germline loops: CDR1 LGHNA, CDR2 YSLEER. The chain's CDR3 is CASSLGQGAREQYF. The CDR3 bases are TGCGCCAGCAGCCTCGGACAGGGGGCAAGGGAGCAGTACTTC.

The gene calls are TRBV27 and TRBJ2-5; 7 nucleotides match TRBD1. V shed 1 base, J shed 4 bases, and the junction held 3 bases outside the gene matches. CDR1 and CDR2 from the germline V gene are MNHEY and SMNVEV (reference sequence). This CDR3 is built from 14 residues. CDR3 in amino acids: CASSLLGGGETQYF. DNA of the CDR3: TGTGCCAGCAGTTTATTAGGGGGCGGAGAGACCCAGTACTTC.

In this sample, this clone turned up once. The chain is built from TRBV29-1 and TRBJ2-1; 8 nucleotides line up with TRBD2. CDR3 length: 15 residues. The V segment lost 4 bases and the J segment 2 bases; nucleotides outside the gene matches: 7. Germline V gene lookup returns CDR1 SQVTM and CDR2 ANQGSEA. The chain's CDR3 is CSVVPGTRTYNEQFF. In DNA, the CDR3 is TGCAGCGTTGTACCCGGGACTAGGACCTACAATGAGCAGTTCTTC.

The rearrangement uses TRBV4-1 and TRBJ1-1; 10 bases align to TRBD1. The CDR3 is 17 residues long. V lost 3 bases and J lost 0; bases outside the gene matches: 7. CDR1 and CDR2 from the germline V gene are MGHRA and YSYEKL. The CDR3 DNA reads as TGCGCCAGCAGCCACGTCCCGGGACAGGGGCTGAACACTGAAGCTTTCTTT. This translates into CASSHVPGQGLNTEAFF.

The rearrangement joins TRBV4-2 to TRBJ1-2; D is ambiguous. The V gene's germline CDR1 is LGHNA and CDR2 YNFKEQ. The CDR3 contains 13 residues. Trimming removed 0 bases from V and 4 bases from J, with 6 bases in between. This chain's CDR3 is CASSQEGGYGYTF. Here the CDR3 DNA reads TGTGCCAGCAGCCAAGAGGGAGGCTATGGCTACACCTTC.

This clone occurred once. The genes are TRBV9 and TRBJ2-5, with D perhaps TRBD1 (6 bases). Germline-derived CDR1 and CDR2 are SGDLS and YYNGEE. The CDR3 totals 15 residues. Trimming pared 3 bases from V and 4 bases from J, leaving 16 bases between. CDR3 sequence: CASSAGGRGGETQYF. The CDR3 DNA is TGTGCCAGCAGCGCCGGCGGCAGGGGTGGAGAGACCCAGTACTTC.

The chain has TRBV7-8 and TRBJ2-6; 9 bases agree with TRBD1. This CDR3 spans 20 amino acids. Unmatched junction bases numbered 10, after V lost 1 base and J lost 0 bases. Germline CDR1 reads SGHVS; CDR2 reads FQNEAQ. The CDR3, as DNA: TGTGCCAGCAGCTTAGTCCCTGGACAGGGGACAAGCTCTGGGGCCAACGTCCTGACTTTC. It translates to CASSLVPGQGTSSGANVLTF.

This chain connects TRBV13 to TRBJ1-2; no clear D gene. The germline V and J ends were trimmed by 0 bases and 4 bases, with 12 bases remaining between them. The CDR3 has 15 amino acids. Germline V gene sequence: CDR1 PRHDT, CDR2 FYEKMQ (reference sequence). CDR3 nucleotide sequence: TGTGCCAGCAGCTTAGGCCTGGGAGTTGGCTATGGCTACACCTTC. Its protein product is CASSLGLGVGYGYTF.

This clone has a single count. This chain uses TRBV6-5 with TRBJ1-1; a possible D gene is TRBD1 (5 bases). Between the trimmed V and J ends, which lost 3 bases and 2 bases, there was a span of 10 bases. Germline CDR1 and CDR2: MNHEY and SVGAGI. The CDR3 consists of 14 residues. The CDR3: CASSYDSQNTEAFF. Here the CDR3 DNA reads TGTGCCAGCAGTTATGACAGCCAAAACACTGAAGCTTTCTTT.

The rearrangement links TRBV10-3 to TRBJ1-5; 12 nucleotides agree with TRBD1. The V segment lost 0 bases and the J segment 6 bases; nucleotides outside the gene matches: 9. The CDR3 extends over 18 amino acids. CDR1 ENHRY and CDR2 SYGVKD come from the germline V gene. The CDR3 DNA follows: TGTGCCATCAGTGAGTCGAGGTGGGGACAGGGGGCCTCTCAGCCCCAGCATTTT. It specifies CAISESRWGQGASQPQHF.

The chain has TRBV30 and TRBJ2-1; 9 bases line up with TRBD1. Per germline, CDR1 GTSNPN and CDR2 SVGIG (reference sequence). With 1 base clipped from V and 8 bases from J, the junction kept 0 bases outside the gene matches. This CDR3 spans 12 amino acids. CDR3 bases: TGTGCCTGGAGTGGACAGGGGGATGAGCAGTTCTTC. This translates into CAWSGQGDEQFF.

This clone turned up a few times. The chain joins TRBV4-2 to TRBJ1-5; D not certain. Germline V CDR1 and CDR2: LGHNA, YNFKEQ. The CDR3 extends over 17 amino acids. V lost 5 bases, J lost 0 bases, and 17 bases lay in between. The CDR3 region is CASSLMSGWDSNQPQHF. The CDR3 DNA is TGTGCCAGCAGCTTGATGTCGGGTTGGGATAGCAATCAGCCCCAGCATTTT.

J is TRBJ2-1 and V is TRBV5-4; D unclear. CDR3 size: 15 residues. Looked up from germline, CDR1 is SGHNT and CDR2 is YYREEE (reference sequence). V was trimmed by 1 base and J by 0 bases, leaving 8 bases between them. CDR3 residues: CASSLITSSYNEQFF. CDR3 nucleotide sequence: TGTGCCAGCAGCTTGATCACATCCTCCTACAATGAGCAGTTCTTC.

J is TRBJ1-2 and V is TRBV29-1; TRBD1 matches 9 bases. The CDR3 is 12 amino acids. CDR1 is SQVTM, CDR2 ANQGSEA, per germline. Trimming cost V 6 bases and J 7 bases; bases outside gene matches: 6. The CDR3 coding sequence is TGCAGCGTGGGGGACAGGGATCCTGGCTACACCTTC. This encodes CSVGDRDPGYTF.

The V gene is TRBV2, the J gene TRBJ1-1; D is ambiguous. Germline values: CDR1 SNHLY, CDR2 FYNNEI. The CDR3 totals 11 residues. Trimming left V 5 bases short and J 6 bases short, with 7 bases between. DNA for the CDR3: TGTGCCAGCAGTAGGTGGCCTGAAGCTTTCTTT. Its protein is CASSRWPEAFF. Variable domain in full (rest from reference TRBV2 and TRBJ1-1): EPEVTQTPSHQVTQMGQEVILRCVPISNHLYFYWYRQILGQKVEFLVSFYNNEISEKSEIFDDQFSVERPDGSNFTLKIRSTKLEDSAMYFCASSRWPEAFFGQGTRLTVV.

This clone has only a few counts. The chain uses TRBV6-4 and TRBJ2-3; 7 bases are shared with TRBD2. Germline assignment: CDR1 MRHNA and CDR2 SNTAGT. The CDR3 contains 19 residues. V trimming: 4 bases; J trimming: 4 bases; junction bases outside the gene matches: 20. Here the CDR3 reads CASSAFPGTNPTRADTQYF. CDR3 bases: TGTGCCAGCAGTGCTTTCCCGGGGACTAACCCTACCCGGGCAGATACGCAGTATTTT.

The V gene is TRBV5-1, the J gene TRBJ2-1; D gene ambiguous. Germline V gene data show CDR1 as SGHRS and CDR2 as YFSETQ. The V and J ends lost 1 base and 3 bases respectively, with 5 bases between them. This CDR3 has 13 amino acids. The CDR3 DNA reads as TGCGCCAGCAGCTTGACAAGCTACAATGAGCAGTTCTTC. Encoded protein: CASSLTSYNEQFF.

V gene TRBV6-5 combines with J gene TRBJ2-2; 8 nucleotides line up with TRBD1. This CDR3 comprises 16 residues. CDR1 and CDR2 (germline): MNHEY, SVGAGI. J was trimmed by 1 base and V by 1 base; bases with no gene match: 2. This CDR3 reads CASSYYGQGNTGELFF. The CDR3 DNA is TGTGCCAGCAGTTACTATGGACAGGGGAACACCGGGGAGCTGTTTTTT.

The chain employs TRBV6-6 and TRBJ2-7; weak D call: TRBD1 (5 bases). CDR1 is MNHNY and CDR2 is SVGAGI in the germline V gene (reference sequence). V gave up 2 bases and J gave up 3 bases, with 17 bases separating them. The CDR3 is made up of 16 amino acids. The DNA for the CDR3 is TGTGCCAGCAGTTACGCTGGCAGGGTGATTGGCTACGAGCAGTACTTC. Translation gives CASSYAGRVIGYEQYF.